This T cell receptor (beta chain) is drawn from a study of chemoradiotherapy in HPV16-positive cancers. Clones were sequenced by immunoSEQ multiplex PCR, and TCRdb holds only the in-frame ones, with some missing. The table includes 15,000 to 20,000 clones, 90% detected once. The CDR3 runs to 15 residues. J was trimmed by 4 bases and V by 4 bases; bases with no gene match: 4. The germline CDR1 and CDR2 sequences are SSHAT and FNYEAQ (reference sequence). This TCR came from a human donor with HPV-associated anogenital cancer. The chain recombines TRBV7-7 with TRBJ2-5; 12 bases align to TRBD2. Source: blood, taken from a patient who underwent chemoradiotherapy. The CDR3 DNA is TGTGCCAGCAGCTCCTTGACTAGCGGGGGAGAGACCCAGTACTTC. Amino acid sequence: CASSSLTSGGETQYF.